The sequence of this T cell receptor (beta chain) was determined in a study of blood T cell repertoires in COVID-19. Data came from immunoSEQ multiplex PCR; TCRdb stores just in-frame clones and leaves some out. The sample includes 120,000 to 150,000 clones, 70% to 90% of them seen just once. The CDR3 length is 17 residues. In germline, CDR1 is MNHNS, CDR2 SASEGT. V lost 4 bases, J lost 7 bases, and 23 bases lay in between. The receptor's source is a woman of 80 years or more with acute or convalescent COVID-19. This chain links TRBV6-1 with TRBJ1-5; D remains ambiguous. Sample: peripheral blood. The DNA for the CDR3 is TGTGCCAGCAGTGTGACGGGCGGCGGAGGGTTTCGGCAGCCCCAGCATTTT. Residues: CASSVTGGGGFRQPQHF.